Below are 24 T cell receptor beta chains sequenced from a single sample in a study of control samples from healthy donors and cancer patients (dated by TCRdb to 2019 to 2021). Library method: the immunoSEQ multiplex PCR assay. In TCRdb, the immuneACCESS table is reduced to in-frame sequences with V and J assigned. These tables do not hold every clone; where another copy was compared, an unresolved V gene accounts for under half, and the others remain unexplained. Counted in this sample were about 130,000 clones; 80% to 95% of them appeared once. The ten largest clones add up to roughly 2.5% of the sample. Input material: blood. The receptors were sampled from a man between 18 and 35 years old in good health.

V and J are TRBV6-5 and TRBJ1-5, with no clear D. The CDR3 extends over 13 amino acids. Per the germline V gene, CDR1 is MNHEY and CDR2 is SVGAGI. V was shortened by 10 bases and J by 1 base, with 11 bases between the two germline ends. The DNA for the CDR3 is TGTGCCACCGGGGAGGGAAGCAATCAGCCCCAGCATTTT. Protein: CATGEGSNQPQHF.

The chain has TRBV6-5 and TRBJ2-3; TRBD2 matches at 8 bases. Unmatched junction bases numbered 8, after V lost 10 bases and J lost 2 bases. The CDR3 extends over 14 amino acids. The germline V gene encodes CDR1 MNHEY and CDR2 SVGAGI. The CDR3 sequence: CATSSGGSTDTQYF. The CDR3 bases are TGTGCCACCTCCAGCGGGGGTTCCACAGATACGCAGTATTTT.

In DNA, the CDR3 is TGTGCCAGCAGTGAGAGTCCTTTTTACGAGCAGTACGTC. Protein product: CASSESPFYEQYV. The V gene is TRBV2, the J gene TRBJ2-7; no definite D call. The ends were cut back, 3 bases at V and 4 bases at J, with 10 bases in the middle. This CDR3 comprises 13 residues. CDR1 SNHLY and CDR2 FYNNEI come from the germline V gene.

This clone was observed a few times. This chain uses TRBV30 with TRBJ1-6, with 9 bases identical to TRBD1. The CDR3 covers 14 residues. V shed 5 bases and J 10 bases; nucleotides not matched to a gene: 9. Germline V gives CDR1 GTSNPN, CDR2 SVGIG (reference sequence). CDR3 in amino acids: CAWGPGQGLSPLHF. The CDR3 DNA reads as TGTGCCTGGGGCCCTGGACAGGGGCTGTCACCCCTCCACTTT.

The rearrangement joins TRBV12-3 or TRBV12-4 to TRBJ1-5; no clear D. There are 13 residues in the CDR3. V was clipped by 1 base and J by 5 bases, with 6 bases between them. The CDR3 spells CASSLGQHQPQHF. The CDR3, as DNA: TGTGCCAGCAGTTTAGGCCAGCATCAGCCCCAGCATTTT.

This clone was detected a few times. This chain joins TRBV27 and TRBJ1-1, with D possibly being TRBD1 (5 bases). Germline CDR1 reads MNHEY; CDR2 reads SMNVEV (reference sequence). CDR3 length: 15 residues. V was shortened by 1 base and J by 6 bases, with 15 bases between the two germline ends. The CDR3 here is CASSLYGQGGAEAFF. The CDR3 bases are TGTGCCAGCAGTTTATATGGGCAGGGAGGGGCTGAAGCTTTCTTT.

In its sample, this clone was seen once. The chain's CDR3 is CASSRGLGEYEQYF. The CDR3 DNA is TGTGCCAGCAGCAGAGGACTAGGTGAATACGAGCAGTACTTC. The chain combines TRBV5-4 with TRBJ2-7; 7 positions agree with TRBD2. Germline-derived CDR1 and CDR2 are SGHNT and YYREEE (reference sequence). The V and J ends lost 4 bases and 4 bases, in that order; junction bases with no gene match: 8. The CDR3 is made up of 14 amino acids.

The V gene is TRBV14, the J gene TRBJ2-2, with 10 bases matching TRBD1. V dropped 8 bases and J dropped 7; count of bases not matched to a gene: 4. There are 13 residues in the CDR3. From germline, CDR1 is SGHDN and CDR2 FVKESK. The CDR3 sequence: CASQTGGIGELFF. CDR3 DNA: TGTGCCAGCCAGACAGGGGGCATCGGGGAGCTGTTTTTT.

J is TRBJ2-1 and V is TRBV2; 10 nucleotides match TRBD2. Unmatched junction bases numbered 9, after V lost 5 bases and J lost 2 bases. This CDR3 spans 17 amino acids. Germline CDR1 and CDR2: SNHLY and FYNNEI. The chain's CDR3 is CASSLTTSGVTYNEQFF. Written as DNA, the CDR3 is TGTGCCAGCAGTCTAACCACTAGCGGGGTCACCTACAATGAGCAGTTCTTC. Based on the CDR3 plus reference TRBV2 and TRBJ2-1, the full variable domain is EPEVTQTPSHQVTQMGQEVILRCVPISNHLYFYWYRQILGQKVEFLVSFYNNEISEKSEIFDDQFSVERPDGSNFTLKIRSTKLEDSAMYFCASSLTTSGVTYNEQFFGPGTRLTVL.

The chain recombines TRBV12-3 or TRBV12-4 with TRBJ2-7; D unclear. This CDR3 contains 13 residues. Trimming cost V 2 bases and J 1 base, with 6 bases left between them. CDR3 nucleotides: TGTGCCAGCAGTTTACGGGTTTCCTACGAGCAGTACTTC. Protein sequence: CASSLRVSYEQYF.

The V gene is TRBV4-3, the J gene TRBJ2-1; maybe TRBD1 (5 bases). Germline CDR1 and CDR2: LGHNA and YSLEER. Trimming cost V 5 bases and J 8 bases, with 13 bases left between them. The CDR3 extends over 13 amino acids. CDR3 residues: CASSGPEGDEQFF. The CDR3 DNA reads as TGCGCCAGCAGCGGACCAGAAGGGGATGAGCAGTTCTTC.

Concerning this clone itself: The junction departs from germline at one end; a sequencing error may be responsible. CDR3: CTSSCYTF. In DNA, the CDR3 is TGTACCAGCAGTTGTTACACCTTC. V usage is TRBV11-2 and J usage is TRBJ1-2; unclear D gene. Germline V gives CDR1 SGHAT, CDR2 FQNNGV. The CDR3 has 8 amino acids.

In this sample, this clone turned up once. The chain has TRBV10-3 and TRBJ1-2, with D perhaps matching TRBD1 (6 bases). Germline V CDR1 and CDR2: ENHRY, SYGVKD. V was cut by 7 bases and J by 6 bases, with 15 bases left in between. CDR3 size: 13 residues. In DNA, the CDR3 is TGTGCCATCACCCAGGACAGTCGGAATGGCTACACCTTC. Translation: CAITQDSRNGYTF.

This clone appeared a single time. The chain uses TRBV25-1 and TRBJ2-5; D is uncertain. This CDR3 is 12 amino acids long. The germline gives CDR1 MGHDK, CDR2 SYGVNS. V was shortened by 4 bases and J by 5 bases, with 8 bases between the two germline ends. CDR3 bases: TGTGCCAGCAGTGCGTCAATTGAGACCCAGTACTTC. Its translation: CASSASIETQYF.

The CDR3 reads CASSLNGGQPRFQPQHF. The CDR3 nucleotides are TGTGCCAGCAGCTTAAACGGCGGACAGCCACGGTTCCAGCCCCAGCATTTT. The chain links TRBV11-2 to TRBJ1-5, with D perhaps TRBD1 (6 bases). CDR1 is SGHAT and CDR2 is FQNNGV in the germline V gene. The CDR3 is made up of 17 amino acids. V dropped 2 bases and J dropped 7 bases, with 21 bases sitting between them. Full variable domain (outside the CDR3, taken from reference TRBV11-2 and TRBJ1-5): EAGVAQSPRYKIIEKRQSVAFWCNPISGHATLYWYQQILGQGPKLLIQFQNNGVVDDSQLPKDRFSAERLKGVDSTLKIQPAKLEDSAVYLCASSLNGGQPRFQPQHFGDGTRLSIL.

The chain has TRBV2 and TRBJ1-1, with a tentative D call TRBD1 (5 bases). Trimming removed 6 bases at V and 0 bases at J, with 11 bases between. This CDR3 spans 14 amino acids. The germline CDR1 and CDR2 sequences are SNHLY and FYNNEI. The CDR3 loop is CASSNRLMNTEAFF. The CDR3 nucleotides are TGTGCCAGCAGCAACAGGCTTATGAACACTGAAGCTTTCTTT.

CDR3 nucleotide sequence: TGTGCCAGTTCGGGGGGTTTAACTTTCGGCTACACCTTC. This codes for CASSGGLTFGYTF. The V and J genes are TRBV14 and TRBJ1-2, with a tentative D call TRBD1 (5 bases). V lost 9 bases to trimming and J lost 8 bases, with 19 bases between them. This CDR3 comprises 13 residues. CDR1 is SGHDN, CDR2 FVKESK, per germline.

The chain has TRBV28 and TRBJ1-5, with D maybe TRBD1 (5 bases). The CDR3 is 18 residues long. Germline V CDR1 and CDR2: MDHEN, SYDVKM. Trimming pared 5 bases from V and 0 bases from J, leaving 20 bases between. The CDR3 here is CASSPTAATAYSNQPQHF. For the CDR3, the DNA is TGTGCCAGCAGTCCCACGGCTGCGACAGCATATAGCAATCAGCCCCAGCATTTT.

V usage is TRBV10-2 and J usage is TRBJ1-1; TRBD1 is a possible D gene (6 bases). Trimming shortened V by 3 bases and J by 10 bases, and 9 bases separated the two germline ends. The CDR3 spans 11 residues. The germline gives CDR1 WSHSY, CDR2 SAAADI. This CDR3 is CASSDRGIAFF. The CDR3 DNA follows: TGCGCCAGCAGTGACAGGGGTATAGCTTTCTTT.

This clone was detected only once. J is TRBJ1-5 and V is TRBV28; 8 bases fit TRBD1. This CDR3 is built from 15 residues. In germline, CDR1 is MDHEN, CDR2 SYDVKM. V trimming: 2 bases; J trimming: 2 bases; junction bases outside the gene matches: 2. CDR3 bases: TGTGCCAGCAGTTTAGGGGGACAGGGCAATCAGCCCCAGCATTTT. This gives the protein CASSLGGQGNQPQHF.

J is TRBJ2-7 and V is TRBV6-2 or TRBV6-3, with no clear D. The CDR3 runs to 13 residues. V was shortened by 4 bases and J by 4 bases, with 11 bases between the two germline ends. Germline CDR1 reads MNHEY; CDR2 reads SVGEGT. The CDR3 region is CASSLLYLYEQYF. The DNA for the CDR3 is TGTGCCAGCAGTTTGCTGTACCTATACGAGCAGTACTTC.

The chain joins TRBV7-2 to TRBJ2-3; TRBD1 matches 7 bases. Germline trimming cut 5 bases from V and 0 bases from J; bases unmatched to any gene: 2. The germline CDR1 and CDR2 sequences are SGHTA and FQGNSA. The CDR3 consists of 14 residues. Here the CDR3 reads CASSRDSSTDTQYF. In DNA, the CDR3 is TGTGCCAGCAGCAGGGACAGCAGCACAGATACGCAGTATTTT.

This clone was observed once. The chain couples TRBV4-1 to TRBJ2-3; D is undetermined. Per the germline V gene, CDR1 is MGHRA and CDR2 is YSYEKL. CDR3 length: 13 residues. Trimming stripped 6 bases from V and 2 bases from J, with 9 bases between. The CDR3 region has the DNA TGCGCCAGCAGACAGCTCTACACAGATACGCAGTATTTT. Translated: CASRQLYTDTQYF.

This clone appeared a single time. The V gene is TRBV18, the J gene TRBJ2-1; 14 nucleotides line up with TRBD2. The trim removed 6 bases at V and 7 bases at J, leaving 5 bases unmatched. CDR3 size: 15 residues. The germline gives CDR1 KGHSH, CDR2 LQKENI. Here the CDR3 reads CASSRGTSGRNEQFF. As DNA, the CDR3 is TGTGCCAGCTCGCGCGGGACTAGCGGGAGAAATGAGCAGTTCTTC.